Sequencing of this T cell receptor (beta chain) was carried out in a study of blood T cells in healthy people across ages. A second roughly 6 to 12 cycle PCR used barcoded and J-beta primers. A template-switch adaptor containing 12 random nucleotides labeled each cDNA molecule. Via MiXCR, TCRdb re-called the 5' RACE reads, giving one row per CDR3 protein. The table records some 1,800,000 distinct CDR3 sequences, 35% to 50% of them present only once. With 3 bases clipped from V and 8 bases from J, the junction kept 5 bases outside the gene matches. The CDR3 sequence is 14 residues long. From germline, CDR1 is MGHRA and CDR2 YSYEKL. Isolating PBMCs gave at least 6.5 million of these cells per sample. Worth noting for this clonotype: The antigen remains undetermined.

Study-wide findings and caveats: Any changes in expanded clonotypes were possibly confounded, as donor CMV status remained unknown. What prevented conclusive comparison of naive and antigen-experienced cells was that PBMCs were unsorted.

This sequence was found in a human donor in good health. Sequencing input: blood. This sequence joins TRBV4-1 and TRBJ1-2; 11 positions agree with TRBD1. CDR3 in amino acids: CASSQIGTGGGYTF. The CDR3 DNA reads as TGCGCCAGCAGCCAGATCGGGACAGGGGGAGGCTACACCTTC.